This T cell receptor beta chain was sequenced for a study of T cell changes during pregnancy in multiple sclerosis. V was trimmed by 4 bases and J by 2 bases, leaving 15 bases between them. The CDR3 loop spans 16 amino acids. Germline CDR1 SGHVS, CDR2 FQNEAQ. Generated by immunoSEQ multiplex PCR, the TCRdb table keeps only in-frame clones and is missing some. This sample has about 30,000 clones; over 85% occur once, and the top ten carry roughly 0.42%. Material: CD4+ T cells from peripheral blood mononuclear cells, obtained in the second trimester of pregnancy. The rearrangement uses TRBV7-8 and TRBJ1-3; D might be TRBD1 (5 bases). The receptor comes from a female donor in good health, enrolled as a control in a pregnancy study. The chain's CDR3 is CASSSPQGATGNTIYF. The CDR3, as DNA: TGTGCCAGCAGCTCCCCTCAGGGCGCAACTGGAAACACCATATATTTT.